This T cell receptor (beta chain) was observed in a study of cytomegalovirus exposure and HLA in healthy donors. Study-level points and caveats: Likely technical artifact: a cluster of highly shared sequence variants. In a later analysis, productive TCRs from donors in an Asian-associated ancestry cluster reportedly carried fewer N-insertions than the cohort mean. Cytomegalovirus-associated TCR beta chains were listed, numbering approximately 150.

As for this clone: Its antigen is not known.

PCR primers comprised 60 Vbeta and 13 Jbeta primers. The data were produced by immunoSEQ multiplex PCR, yet TCRdb's version contains in-frame clones alone and is incomplete. The sample holds 130,000 to 150,000 clones; roughly three quarters are singletons and the top ten take nearly 5%. The V and J ends lost 3 bases and 8 bases, in that order; junction bases with no gene match: 9. Germline CDR1 and CDR2: SGHTA and FQGNSA. This CDR3 is built from 14 residues. V is TRBV7-2 and J is TRBJ1-2; 7 nucleotides match TRBD1. The TCR comes from a woman in her forties or fifties in good health and CMV-seronegative. Sequencing input: PBMCs. The CDR3 DNA sequence: TGTGCCAGCAGCTTTCCAGGGGGAGAGCGAGGCTACACCTTC. Translating it yields CASSFPGGERGYTF. Looking up the rest from reference TRBV7-2 and TRBJ1-2 gives the full variable domain: GAGVSQSPSNKVTEKGKDVELRCDPISGHTALYWYRQSLGQGLEFLIYFQGNSAPDKSGLPSDRFSAERTGGSVSTLTIQRTQQEDSAVYLCASSFPGGERGYTFGSGTRLTVV.